A selection of T cell receptor beta chains follows, all from one sample in a study of T cells after yellow fever vaccination. MiXCR, run by TCRdb on the 5' RACE reads, gives a single entry per CDR3 protein. This repertoire shows some 320,000 distinct CDR3 sequences, approximately 4.3% found once; its top ten account for 19%. The sequencing used PBMCs, collected 15 days after the yellow fever booster vaccination. The receptors were sampled from a man aged 18-30 years who received the YFV17D yellow fever vaccine. Both conserved end residues are part of each CDR3.

TRBV27	TRBJ1-3	CASSLSKGQDLAGNTIYF
TRBV5-1	TRBJ1-3	CASRDVGAGNTIYF
TRBV7-2	TRBJ2-3	CAGGGLTDTQYF
TRBV5-6	TRBJ1-5	CASSASTAYQPQHF
TRBV6-5	TRBJ2-2	CASSRDENTGELFF
TRBV27	TRBJ2-2	CASSLQGATGELFF
TRBV15	TRBJ2-5	CATSSRQPQETQYF
TRBV12-3/TRBV12-4	TRBJ1-5	CASSLRRTGGQPQHF
TRBV5-4	TRBJ1-2	CASRLQGAGVKYGYTF
TRBV7-7	TRBJ2-3	CASSPRAANTDTQYF
TRBV6-2/TRBV6-3	TRBJ1-1	CASASHPGRSNTEAFF
TRBV19	TRBJ1-2	CASRSESYGYTF
TRBV7-8	TRBJ2-7	CASSRDRATTYEQYF
TRBV5-1	TRBJ2-2	CASKETGSNGELFF
TRBV12-3/TRBV12-4	TRBJ2-1	CASSLRGGVSYNEQFF
TRBV2	TRBJ2-2	CASSGLEPGELFF
TRBV12-3/TRBV12-4	TRBJ2-6	CASSLGLQAGANVLTF
TRBV5-1	TRBJ2-1	CASSPYIYIAGGLNEQFF
TRBV5-1	TRBJ2-2	CASSGTSDSGELFF
TRBV5-1	TRBJ2-5	CASSLWGPGETQYF
TRBV7-9	TRBJ1-3	CASSVTGFDSGNTIYF
TRBV6-6	TRBJ1-5	CASSPADRGRNQPQHF
TRBV4-2	TRBJ2-2	CASSQDAGELFF
TRBV5-6	TRBJ2-3	CASSLVPAGAFDTQYF
TRBV5-1	TRBJ2-3	CASSRKPAGGPPDTQYF
TRBV4-3	TRBJ2-5	CASSQDGEGQETQYF
TRBV9	TRBJ2-5	CASRGQNFGTLTGEQETQYF
TRBV6-1	TRBJ2-3	CASRRTGPSSTDTQYF
TRBV7-9	TRBJ2-3	CASSPTSGMGTDTQYF
TRBV7-6	TRBJ2-3	CASSPLLLGDTQYF
TRBV20-1	TRBJ1-5	CSARDLGGQPQHF
TRBV29-1	TRBJ2-3	CSVESDNLSQYF
TRBV27	TRBJ2-6	CASGSSSGANVLTF
TRBV6-6	TRBJ2-3	CASSYRGRTSYTQYF
TRBV5-1	TRBJ2-3	CASSLGVWGMMDTQYF
TRBV12-3/TRBV12-4	TRBJ2-5	CASSPSGTVGETQYF
TRBV4-2	TRBJ2-3	CASSHPGGGSSDTQYF
TRBV7-2	TRBJ1-2	CASSSTAGGGYTF
TRBV12-3/TRBV12-4	TRBJ2-1	CASTPLTSGGVREQFF